The 20 T cell receptor beta chains listed next were all sequenced from one sample in a study of T cells in Graves' hyperthyroidism and ophthalmopathy. What was amplified from RNA transcripts were TCR beta CDR3 regions. Initially, a first-round RT-PCR of the TCR CDR3 employed the HTBI primer set. TCRdb used MiXCR to reprocess the multiplex PCR reads, holding one entry per CDR3 protein. This sample has about 640,000 distinct CDR3 sequences; about 14% occur once, and the top ten carry approximately 13%. The sequencing sample was made of blood. These TCRs come from a woman aged 45-60 years with Graves' ophthalmopathy.

This clonotype was counted a few times. This chain uses TRBV25-1 with TRBJ1-1; perhaps TRBD1 as D (5 bases). Trimming stripped 3 bases from V and 2 bases from J, with 13 bases between. The CDR3 covers 15 residues. The germline V gene encodes CDR1 MGHDK and CDR2 SYGVNS. The CDR3 DNA reads as TGTGCCAGCAGTGACCGGGACGGCCATAACACTGAAGCTTTCTTT. Encoded protein: CASSDRDGHNTEAFF.

This clonotype was counted many times. The chain carries TRBV29-1 and TRBJ2-7; 8 nucleotides align to TRBD1. This CDR3 spans 12 amino acids. V dropped 4 bases and J dropped 6; count of bases not matched to a gene: 5. The V gene's germline CDR1 is SQVTM and CDR2 ANQGSEA. This CDR3 is CSVGTGNGEQYF. The CDR3 DNA sequence: TGCAGCGTTGGGACAGGGAACGGCGAGCAGTACTTC.

This clonotype was seen a few times. At one end, the junction sequence differs from germline, possibly due to a read error. V gene TRBV2 combines with J gene TRBJ1-6; D possibly corresponds to TRBD1 (6 bases). CDR1 SNHLY and CDR2 FYNNEI come from the germline V gene. The CDR3 totals 13 residues. CDR3 residues: CAGRGSPNSPLHF. CDR3 nucleotides: TGTGCCGGCAGGGGCTCTCCTAATTCACCCCTCCACTTT.

This clonotype was seen many times. CDR3 protein: CASSGTSGHEQFF. Here the CDR3 DNA reads TGCGCCAGCAGCGGGACTAGCGGTCATGAGCAGTTCTTC. The gene calls are TRBV10-2 and TRBJ2-1, with TRBD2 identical over 11 bases. Germline V gene data show CDR1 as WSHSY and CDR2 as SAAADI. This CDR3 is 13 amino acids long. After removal of 6 bases from V and 8 bases from J, the junction contained 3 bases not matched to a gene.

This clonotype turned up a few times. This chain links TRBV5-1 with TRBJ2-7, with 11 positions matching TRBD1. The ends lost 5 bases at V and 3 bases at J; junction bases unmatched: 7. Germline CDR1 reads SGHRS; CDR2 reads YFSETQ. The CDR3 spans 15 residues. This CDR3 is CASRGGQGGYYEQYF. CDR3 DNA sequence: TGCGCCAGCAGGGGGGGACAGGGGGGGTACTACGAGCAGTACTTC.

This clonotype was observed at least ten times. The chain couples TRBV30 to TRBJ1-6, with a weak D call TRBD1 (5 bases). Between the trimmed V and J ends, which lost 0 bases and 10 bases, there was a span of 13 bases. In germline, CDR1 is GTSNPN, CDR2 SVGIG (reference sequence). The length of the CDR3 is 14 residues. The CDR3 bases are TGTGCCTGGAGTGTTCAGGGTCTCGGCTCACCCCTCCACTTT. As protein: CAWSVQGLGSPLHF.

This sequence joins TRBV29-1 and TRBJ2-2; 8 positions agree with TRBD2. The J segment lost 1 base and the V segment lost 1 base, leaving 2 bases of the junction unmatched. This CDR3 comprises 15 residues. The germline CDR1 and CDR2 sequences are SQVTM and ANQGSEA. CDR3 loop: CSVEASGRNTGELFF. In DNA, the CDR3 is TGCAGCGTTGAAGCCAGCGGGAGGAACACCGGGGAGCTGTTTTTT.

The sample holds many counts of this clonotype. V usage is TRBV6-2 or TRBV6-3 and J usage is TRBJ1-1, with 8 bases fitting TRBD1. There are 14 residues in the CDR3. The germline gives CDR1 MNHEY, CDR2 SVGEGT. V trimming: 4 bases; J trimming: 5 bases; junction bases outside the gene matches: 6. As DNA, the CDR3 is TGTGCCAGCAGTTTCAACCAGGGGGCGACTGAAGCTTTCTTT. Translation: CASSFNQGATEAFF.

This clonotype was counted many times. The V call is TRBV15, the J call TRBJ2-1, with TRBD2 matching 10 bases. Trimming took 7 bases from V and 0 from J; bases not matched to a gene: 9. CDR1 and CDR2 from the germline V gene are LNHNV and YYDKDF (reference sequence). This CDR3 has 17 residues. The CDR3 DNA reads TGTGCCACCATAAGCGGGAGGGCCTTCGGCTCCTACAATGAGCAGTTCTTC. It specifies CATISGRAFGSYNEQFF.

This clonotype was seen at least ten times. The CDR3 region is CASSQGAANYGYTF. CDR3 coding DNA: TGTGCCAGCAGCCAAGGGGCGGCAAACTATGGCTACACCTTC. The chain has TRBV3-1 and TRBJ1-2; D gene ambiguous. The germline V gene encodes CDR1 LGHDT and CDR2 YNNKEL (reference sequence). This CDR3 comprises 14 residues. Trimming left V 1 base short and J 2 bases short, with 8 bases between.

This chain links TRBV28 with TRBJ2-7; D gene uncertain. Trimming removed 6 bases from V and 3 bases from J, with 18 bases in between. CDR3 length equals 15 residues. From germline, CDR1 is MDHEN and CDR2 SYDVKM. CDR3 in amino acids: CASRTARSVIYEQYF. As DNA, the CDR3 is TGTGCCAGCAGAACCGCCCGGTCCGTGATCTACGAGCAGTACTTC. Complete variable domain (other parts from reference TRBV28 and TRBJ2-7): DVKVTQSSRYLVKRTGEKVFLECVQDMDHENMFWYRQDPGLGLRLIYFSYDVKMKEKGDIPEGYSVSREKKERFSLILESASTNQTSMYLCASRTARSVIYEQYFGPGTRLTVT.

Details on this clonotype: A read error may be the cause here, since a much bigger clone is one base away. The chain recombines TRBV6-2 or TRBV6-3 with TRBJ2-5; D is undetermined. The CDR3 spans 15 residues. Germline V CDR1 and CDR2: MNHEY, SVGEGT. V shed 5 bases and J shed 3 bases, with 16 bases lying between them. CDR3 bases: TGTGCCAGCAGTCCGGCCACGTACCCCAAAGAGACCCAGTACTTC. Protein sequence: CASSPATYPKETQYF.

To note about this clonotype: Being one base from a much bigger clone, this may be a read error. This chain joins TRBV3-1 and TRBJ2-1, with unresolved D. Germline loops: CDR1 LGHDT, CDR2 YNNKEL (reference sequence). With 1 base removed from V and 10 bases from J, the gap between germline ends came to 17 bases. The CDR3 contains 15 residues. The CDR3 nucleotides are TGTGCCAGCAGCCAAGTCTTGCCTGGTCCGAACGAGCAGTTCTTC. Translated: CASSQVLPGPNEQFF.

The count of this clonotype is one. The junction and the germline gene differ at one end; a read error may be behind it. This chain joins TRBV5-1 and TRBJ1-2; D may be TRBD1 (6 bases). There are 13 residues in the CDR3. The germline V gene has CDR1 SGHRS and CDR2 YFSETQ. The CDR3 DNA reads as TGCGCCAGCAGCTCACAGGGTGACTATGACTACACCTTC. Amino acids: CASSSQGDYDYTF. Variable domain in full (rest from reference TRBV5-1 and TRBJ1-2): KAGVTQTPRYLIKTRGQQVTLSCSPISGHRSVSWYQQTPGQGLQFLFEYFSETQRNKGNFPGRFSGRQFSNSRSEMNVSTLELGDSALYLCASSSQGDYDYTFGSGTRLTVV.

The table lists this clonotype with many counts. The chain combines TRBV7-2 with TRBJ2-2, with D unresolved. This CDR3 has 13 residues. The germline gives CDR1 SGHTA, CDR2 FQGNSA. V lost 2 bases and J lost 6, with 7 bases in between. Here the CDR3 reads CASSLIRSGELFF. The CDR3 region has the DNA TGTGCCAGCAGCTTAATTAGGTCCGGGGAGCTGTTTTTT.

This clonotype was seen many times. V is TRBV3-1 and J is TRBJ2-7; D unclear. Germline values: CDR1 LGHDT, CDR2 YNNKEL (reference sequence). CDR3 length: 14 amino acids. Trimming pared 1 base from V and 2 bases from J, leaving 9 bases between. The CDR3 reads CASSQALRTYEQYF. CDR3 nucleotide sequence: TGTGCCAGCAGCCAAGCCCTGAGAACCTACGAGCAGTACTTC.

The chain joins TRBV7-6 to TRBJ2-3; D may be TRBD2 (5 bases). Germline V lookup: CDR1 SGHVS, CDR2 FNYEAQ. The CDR3 contains 13 residues. Trimming took off 4 bases at V and 6 bases at J, with 11 bases between the two ends. CDR3 sequence: CASSYRESDTQYF. The CDR3 region has the DNA TGTGCCAGCAGCTATAGGGAGAGCGATACGCAGTATTTT.

This clonotype has a count of ten or more. The chain recombines TRBV24-1 with TRBJ1-5, with no clear D. V lost 4 bases, J lost 0 bases, and 12 bases lay in between. This CDR3 has 16 amino acids. CDR1 and CDR2 from the germline V gene are KGHDR and SFDVKD. For the CDR3, the DNA is TGTGCCACCAGTGACCGATACATGAATAGCAATCAGCCCCAGCATTTT. Translated, it gives CATSDRYMNSNQPQHF.

The rearrangement links TRBV19 to TRBJ2-6; TRBD1 matches at 10 bases. From germline, CDR1 is LNHDA and CDR2 SQIVND (reference sequence). The V and J ends lost 7 bases and 3 bases, in that order; junction bases with no gene match: 12. The CDR3 spans 18 residues. The CDR3 loop is CASNIGTGALRGANVLTF. The CDR3 nucleotides are TGTGCCAGTAACATCGGGACAGGGGCCCTCCGTGGGGCCAACGTCCTGACTTTC.

This clonotype has at least ten counts. The J gene is TRBJ2-1, the V gene TRBV2, with unresolved D. Germline V gives CDR1 SNHLY, CDR2 FYNNEI. V was cut by 6 bases and J by 5 bases, with 14 bases left in between. The CDR3 runs to 14 residues. CDR3 sequence: CASSPDRPHNEQFF. The CDR3 region has the DNA TGTGCCAGCAGCCCGGATCGCCCCCACAATGAGCAGTTCTTC.